This section outlines one T cell receptor (beta chain) sequence together with its context. This entry belongs to a study of shared clonotypes between healthy human individuals. Template for every sorted-subset replicate PCR totaled 150 to 250 ng DNA, some 30,000 T cell genomes. The repertoire was sequenced with immunoSEQ multiplex PCR; TCRdb's copy has only in-frame clones and lacks some. This sample has fewer than 1.4 million clones; 75% to 80% occur once, and the top ten carry roughly 0.57%. The TCR sequence derives from a man between 18 and 29 years old in good health. Some clones in this sample may be carry-over from other donors' samples. Sequencing was done on a sample of memory CD4+ T cells from PBMCs. Subset of the sample: CD45RA-negative fraction.

The CDR3 DNA is TGTGCCAGCAGTGTAGAGCGGGAGCAGCCCCAGCATTTT. This sequence encodes CASSVEREQPQHF. This chain uses TRBV2 with TRBJ1-5; the D is unclear. The CDR3 consists of 13 residues. The V end lost 4 bases, the J end lost 7 bases, and 11 bases lay between the germline ends. Germline V gene sequence: CDR1 SNHLY, CDR2 FYNNEI.